Following are 3 T cell receptor beta chains from one sample sequenced in a study of regulatory T cells in long-lasting Graves disease. The authors built TCR beta libraries using iRepertoire HTBI primers and Arm-PCR of CDR3 regions. Via MiXCR, TCRdb re-called the multiplex PCR reads, giving one row per CDR3 protein. The table lists about 620,000 distinct CDR3 sequences, 16% of them singletons. Time point reported: newly diagnosed GD, antithyroid drugs for less than 3 months. PBMC-extracted RNA yielded the TCR library. These sequences were also reported in another study, on T cells in Graves' hyperthyroidism and ophthalmopathy.

The source material was peripheral blood mononuclear cells (PBMCs), sampled at new diagnosis, from a patient treated with antithyroid drugs. The receptor source for this set is a young woman with Graves disease.

This clonotype was seen ten or more times. This chain uses TRBV2 with TRBJ2-5; the match to TRBD2 covers 11 bases. The V segment lost 4 bases and the J segment 4 bases; nucleotides outside the gene matches: 5. Germline V lookup: CDR1 SNHLY, CDR2 FYNNEI. The length of the CDR3 is 15 residues. The CDR3 protein is CASSGLAGGGETQYF. DNA for the CDR3: TGTGCCAGCAGTGGGCTAGCGGGAGGAGGAGAGACCCAGTACTTC.

This clonotype was seen ten or more times. The V gene is TRBV7-2, the J gene TRBJ2-7; TRBD1 matches at 10 bases. Germline V CDR1 and CDR2: SGHTA, FQGNSA. The CDR3 length is 14 residues. The J segment lost 4 bases and the V segment lost 5 bases, leaving 5 bases of the junction unmatched. CDR3 in amino acids: CASSDRTGGYEQYF. CDR3 coding DNA: TGTGCCAGCAGCGACCGGACAGGGGGGTACGAGCAGTACTTC.

This clonotype came up many times. In nucleotides, the CDR3 is TGCAGCGTTGAAGTAGGACAAAAAGAGACCCAGTACTTC. Protein: CSVEVGQKETQYF. The chain combines TRBV29-1 with TRBJ2-5; D is perhaps TRBD1 (5 bases). The length of the CDR3 is 13 residues. V dropped 1 base and J dropped 3 bases, with 9 bases sitting between them. The germline V gene has CDR1 SQVTM and CDR2 ANQGSEA.